The following is a T cell receptor beta chain sequence with its context. What it binds is unknown. V gave up 5 bases and J gave up 0 bases, with 8 bases separating them. The CDR3 extends over 13 amino acids. Germline V gives CDR1 MNHEY, CDR2 SMNVEV (reference sequence). The PCR had 60 Vbeta and 13 Jbeta primers. Generated by immunoSEQ multiplex PCR, the TCRdb table keeps only in-frame clones and is missing some. This table holds around 190,000 clones, more than 75% found once. This sample stems from a study of cytomegalovirus exposure and HLA in healthy donors. Study results and limitations: Relative to the 666-donor mean, N-insertions were reportedly fewer in an Asian-associated ancestry cluster in a later analysis.

The chain employs TRBV27 and TRBJ2-7; D unclear. The specimen was PBMCs. The sequence derives from a woman aged 18-35 years in good health and CMV-seronegative. The CDR3 coding sequence is TGTGCCAGCAGTGGAGCGTACTCCTACGAGCAGTACTTC. Translating it yields CASSGAYSYEQYF.